Presented here are 21 T cell receptor beta chains from one specimen sequenced in a study of Ad26.COV2.S vaccination and SARS-CoV-2 variants. Only in-frame clones appear in the TCRdb table, and some are missing; sequencing was by immunoSEQ multiplex PCR. Here the sample spans 440,000 or so clones, 80% to 90% being singletons. As for treatment: around 19 received Ad26.COV2.S at low or high dose, single or two shots; 5 received placebo; per-sample allocation not given. Sampling was performed 63 days after the first vaccine or placebo injection. The sample was peripheral blood, taken in a trial of Ad26.COV2.S vaccine versus placebo. The receptors originated from a person between 18 and 60 years old who received the Ad26.COV2.S COVID-19 vaccine or a placebo.

With regard to this clone: Different DNA sequences within this sample yield the same CDR3. The chain couples TRBV19 to TRBJ1-4; weak D call: TRBD1 (5 bases). CDR1 and CDR2 (germline): LNHDA, SQIVND (reference sequence). The CDR3 spans 12 residues. V was clipped by 2 bases and J by 7 bases, with 5 bases between them. CDR3 amino acids: CASSIRGEKLFF. DNA for the CDR3: TGTGCCAGTAGTATAAGGGGTGAAAAACTGTTTTTT.

The chain combines TRBV14 with TRBJ1-1; 7 bases agree with TRBD1. The germline V gene has CDR1 SGHDN and CDR2 FVKESK. Trimming at V came to 5 bases and at J to 4 bases, leaving 10 bases not matched to a gene. This CDR3 has 15 residues. This CDR3 reads CASSFQTGRVTEAFF. The CDR3 DNA reads TGTGCCAGCAGCTTTCAGACAGGGCGGGTCACTGAAGCTTTCTTT.

The chain joins TRBV7-2 to TRBJ1-1; unclear D gene. The CDR3 extends over 15 amino acids. Looked up from germline, CDR1 is SGHTA and CDR2 is FQGNSA. V was trimmed by 0 bases and J by 1 base, leaving 9 bases between them. CDR3 DNA sequence: TGTGCCAGCAGCTTAGCACAAACAGAGAACACTGAAGCTTTCTTT. Translated: CASSLAQTENTEAFF.

This chain uses TRBV29-1 with TRBJ2-1; 9 positions agree with TRBD2. The CDR3 is 16 residues long. Trimming cost V 4 bases and J 0 bases; bases outside gene matches: 7. CDR1 SQVTM and CDR2 ANQGSEA come from the germline V gene. The CDR3: CSVGGLAKSSYNEQFF. In DNA, the CDR3 is TGCAGCGTTGGGGGACTAGCCAAAAGCTCCTACAATGAGCAGTTCTTC.

The chain combines TRBV7-9 with TRBJ1-2; tentative D call: TRBD1 (6 bases). The V and J ends lost 5 bases and 3 bases respectively, with 16 bases between them. The CDR3 runs to 15 residues. The germline V gene has CDR1 SEHNR and CDR2 FQNEAQ (reference sequence). In DNA form, the CDR3 reads TGTGCCAGCAGCCCGTACAGGGATGAAGACTATGGCTACACCTTC. Encoded protein: CASSPYRDEDYGYTF.

The sample holds one count of this clone. V is TRBV19 and J is TRBJ2-3; D remains unclear. The ends were cut back, 5 bases at V and 1 base at J, with 10 bases in the middle. Germline CDR1 is LNHDA and CDR2 is SQIVND (reference sequence). CDR3 length: 14 residues. The CDR3 spells CASSSSVGTDTQYF. As DNA, the CDR3 is TGTGCCAGTAGTTCAAGCGTGGGCACAGATACGCAGTATTTT.

V is TRBV4-3 and J is TRBJ1-4, with 9 bases matching TRBD1. The CDR3 is 17 amino acids. Per the germline V gene, CDR1 is LGHNA and CDR2 is YSLEER. The V segment lost 4 bases and the J segment 5 bases; nucleotides outside the gene matches: 11. The CDR3 here is CASSRYFSDRGNEKLFF. The CDR3 bases are TGCGCCAGCAGCCGATATTTTTCCGACAGGGGGAATGAAAAACTGTTTTTT.

CDR3 region: CASSSLLSYNEQFF. DNA for the CDR3: TGTGCCAGCAGTTCTCTCCTTAGCTACAATGAGCAGTTCTTC. The J gene is TRBJ2-1, the V gene TRBV27, with D unclear. V was shortened by 4 bases and J by 3 bases, with 10 bases between the two germline ends. The germline V gene encodes CDR1 MNHEY and CDR2 SMNVEV (reference sequence). There are 14 residues in the CDR3.

The V and J genes are TRBV4-1 and TRBJ2-1, with D unclear. This CDR3 has 17 amino acids. The V gene's germline CDR1 is MGHRA and CDR2 YSYEKL. V gave up 1 base and J gave up 3 bases, with 16 bases separating them. The CDR3 DNA sequence: TGCGCCAGCAGCCAAGTAGATATGGGGTTCTACTACAATGAGCAGTTCTTC. This sequence encodes CASSQVDMGFYYNEQFF.

There are a few counts of this clone. This chain uses TRBV9 with TRBJ1-6, with TRBD1 matching 7 bases. This CDR3 spans 15 amino acids. V lost 4 bases to trimming and J lost 7 bases; unmatched junction nucleotides: 8. Germline CDR1 and CDR2: SGDLS and YYNGEE. This CDR3 reads CASSQAGDSNSPLHF. CDR3 coding DNA: TGTGCCAGCAGCCAAGCAGGGGACAGCAATTCACCCCTCCACTTT.

The chain employs TRBV29-1 and TRBJ2-5; the D is unclear. Germline values: CDR1 SQVTM, CDR2 ANQGSEA. There are 12 residues in the CDR3. V lost 2 bases and J lost 7, with 11 bases in between. The CDR3 sequence: CSVERQMRTQYF. CDR3 in DNA: TGCAGCGTTGAAAGGCAAATGCGGACCCAGTACTTC.

V is TRBV28 and J is TRBJ1-6; 7 bases agree with TRBD1. J gave up 7 bases and V 6 bases, and 6 bases lay outside the gene matches. Germline CDR1 MDHEN, CDR2 SYDVKM. The CDR3 extends over 14 amino acids. CDR3 in amino acids: CASRAGGWNSPLHF. The CDR3, as DNA: TGTGCCAGCAGGGCAGGGGGTTGGAATTCACCCCTCCACTTT.

This rearrangement joins TRBV5-5 to TRBJ2-7; 8 nucleotides align to TRBD1. Losses at the gene ends were 3 bases for V and 6 bases for J; bases not matched to a gene: 8. CDR1 and CDR2 (germline): SGHKS, YYEKEE (reference sequence). This CDR3 region has 14 residues. The CDR3 DNA follows: TGTGCCAGCAGCTCAGGACAGGGCTTAAGCGAGCAGTACTTC. Translating it yields CASSSGQGLSEQYF. Filled out from reference TRBV5-5 and TRBJ2-7, the complete variable domain reads DAGVTQSPTHLIKTRGQQVTLRCSPISGHKSVSWYQQVLGQGPQFIFQYYEKEERGRGNFPDRFSARQFPNYSSELNVNALLLGDSALYLCASSSGQGLSEQYFGPGTRLTVT.

To note about this clone: Other DNA sequences in the sample encode the same CDR3. This sequence joins TRBV7-2 and TRBJ1-1, with 7 bases lining up with TRBD1. The V gene's germline CDR1 is SGHTA and CDR2 FQGNSA. The CDR3 covers 14 residues. The J segment lost 0 bases and the V segment lost 3 bases, leaving 1 base of the junction unmatched. CDR3 in amino acids: CASSFGTVNTEAFF. The CDR3 nucleotides read TGTGCCAGCAGCTTTGGGACAGTGAACACTGAAGCTTTCTTT.

The chain carries TRBV2 and TRBJ2-7; 9 bases are a match to TRBD2. Looked up from germline, CDR1 is SNHLY and CDR2 is FYNNEI. The CDR3 extends over 14 amino acids. The junction had 6 bases not matched to a gene; V was cut back by 4 bases and J by 5 bases. CDR3 DNA sequence: TGTGCCAGCAGTGGGCTAGCGGGGCACCACGAGCAGTACTTC. This encodes CASSGLAGHHEQYF.

This sequence joins TRBV7-3 and TRBJ2-1, with unresolved D. CDR3 length: 15 residues. V was pared by 2 bases and J by 4 bases, with 12 bases between. Germline V gives CDR1 SGHTA, CDR2 FQGTGA. The CDR3 bases are TGTGCCAGCAGCTTAGGACCCGTGGGTTACAATGAGCAGTTCTTC. Amino acids: CASSLGPVGYNEQFF.

The rearrangement links TRBV25-1 to TRBJ2-1; the match to TRBD2 covers 7 bases. Germline assignment: CDR1 MGHDK and CDR2 SYGVNS. With 8 bases clipped from V and 4 bases from J, the junction kept 8 bases outside the gene matches. CDR3 size: 14 residues. The CDR3 DNA sequence: TGTGCCAGCTCCGGGTCTAGCGGTTACAATGAGCAGTTCTTC. Amino acids: CASSGSSGYNEQFF.

This clone was found a few times. The chain is built from TRBV6-5 and TRBJ1-5; D is ambiguous. There are 13 residues in the CDR3. Germline V gives CDR1 MNHEY, CDR2 SVGAGI. Trimming stripped 6 bases from V and 7 bases from J, with 13 bases between. The CDR3 is CASRLRGGQPQHF. CDR3 nucleotide sequence: TGTGCCAGCAGACTCCGGGGTGGACAGCCCCAGCATTTT.

Concerning this clone: Other DNA sequences within the sample encode an identical CDR3. The chain combines TRBV19 with TRBJ2-7, with D unclear. The CDR3 extends over 14 amino acids. V was trimmed by 1 base and J by 2 bases, leaving 9 bases between them. The germline V gene encodes CDR1 LNHDA and CDR2 SQIVND (reference sequence). CDR3 in amino acids: CASSIGAGPYEQYF. CDR3 DNA sequence: TGTGCCAGTAGTATAGGGGCAGGACCCTACGAGCAGTACTTC.

V is TRBV28 and J is TRBJ2-1; 8 nucleotides align to TRBD1. In germline, CDR1 is MDHEN, CDR2 SYDVKM. The CDR3 sequence is 16 residues long. With V trimmed by 5 bases and J by 4 bases, 10 bases remained unmatched. CDR3 sequence reads: CASSPTAGGYYNEQFF. The CDR3 region has the DNA TGTGCCAGCAGTCCCACGGCAGGGGGCTATTACAATGAGCAGTTCTTC. Complete variable domain (other parts from reference TRBV28 and TRBJ2-1): DVKVTQSSRYLVKRTGEKVFLECVQDMDHENMFWYRQDPGLGLRLIYFSYDVKMKEKGDIPEGYSVSREKKERFSLILESASTNQTSMYLCASSPTAGGYYNEQFFGPGTRLTVL.

The CDR3 coding sequence is TGTGCCAGCAGCGTAGCTGTGACGGCTAACACCGGGGAGCTGTTTTTT. Residues: CASSVAVTANTGELFF. This rearrangement joins TRBV9 to TRBJ2-2; no clear D. Germline V gene lookup returns CDR1 SGDLS and CDR2 YYNGEE. Trimming stripped 0 bases from V and 2 bases from J, with 11 bases between. CDR3 size: 16 residues.